These T cell receptor beta chains were read from a single sample in a study of regulatory T cells in long-lasting Graves disease. MiXCR was run by TCRdb on the multiplex PCR reads, yielding one entry per CDR3 protein. This sample yields roughly 610,000 distinct CDR3 sequences, of which around 15% are seen a single time; approximately 12% belongs to the top ten. This same sample was also taken into another study, of T cells in Graves' hyperthyroidism and ophthalmopathy.

The sample was peripheral blood mononuclear cells (PBMCs), taken at new diagnosis, from a patient treated with antithyroid drugs. Receptor source: a man younger than 35 with Graves disease. CDR3s include the opening cysteine and the closing phenylalanine or tryptophan. D genes are given only for firm matches. For some rows the clone size is stated as once, few or many, or as a class when expanded; others skip it.

CASSGRGRIYEKLFF	TGTGCCAGCAGTGGAAGGGGCAGGATTTATGAAAAACTGTTTTTT	NA	NA	TRBJ1-4	TRBV27
CASSTPGGLVANEKLFF	TGTGCCAGCAGCACCCCGGGGGGGCTGGTTGCTAATGAAAAACTGTTTTTT	NA	NA	TRBJ1-4	TRBV7-9
CASSHEGNTGELFF	TGTGCCAGCAGTCATGAGGGCAACACCGGGGAGCTGTTTTTT	many	NA	TRBJ2-2	TRBV11-2
CASSYVPGGPYNEQFF	TGTGCCAGCAGTTACGTCCCGGGAGGGCCCTACAATGAGCAGTTCTTC	NA	TRBD2	TRBJ2-1	TRBV6-5
CSVGDTEAFF	TGCAGCGTTGGAGACACTGAAGCTTTCTTT	few	NA	TRBJ1-1	TRBV29-1
CSAQLAGDIHEQYF	TGCAGTGCACAACTAGCGGGAGATATACACGAGCAGTACTTC	many	TRBD2	TRBJ2-7	TRBV20-1
CASSQEDGRTGNEQFF	TGCGCCAGCAGCCAAGAAGATGGACGGACCGGCAATGAGCAGTTCTTC	NA	NA	TRBJ2-1	TRBV4-1
CASSRGGDNEQFF	TGTGCCAGCAGCAGGGGGGGGGACAATGAGCAGTTCTTC	NA	NA	TRBJ2-1	TRBV2
CASSAPEQGVDEQYF	TGTGCCAGCAGTGCACCGGAACAGGGGGTCGACGAGCAGTACTTC	many	TRBD1	TRBJ2-7	TRBV12-3/TRBV12-4
CASSYSGTGERWVTEAFF	TGCGCCAGCAGCTACTCCGGGACAGGGGAACGATGGGTCACTGAAGCTTTCTTT	many	TRBD1	TRBJ1-1	TRBV5-1
CASSLKGVGVDTEAFF	TGCGCCAGCAGCTTGAAAGGGGTAGGGGTTGACACTGAAGCTTTCTTT	few	NA	TRBJ1-1	TRBV5-1
CASSLDLIPRETQYF	TGTGCCAGCAGCTTAGATCTGATCCCTCGTGAGACCCAGTACTTC	many	NA	TRBJ2-5	TRBV11-2
CASSSATGLSNQPQHF	TGTGCCAGCAGTTCAGCGACAGGTCTTAGCAATCAGCCCCAGCATTTT	NA	NA	TRBJ1-5	TRBV27
CAISEIPGQGGNEQFF	TGTGCCATCAGTGAGATACCGGGACAGGGGGGTAATGAGCAGTTCTTC	NA	TRBD1	TRBJ2-1	TRBV10-3
CASSFIEGPRSNQPQHF	TGTGCCAGCAGTTTCATCGAGGGGCCCAGGAGCAATCAGCCCCAGCATTTT	many	NA	TRBJ1-5	TRBV28
CSVGMGKTDTQYF	TGCAGCGTTGGCATGGGTAAGACAGATACGCAGTATTTT	once	NA	TRBJ2-3	TRBV29-1
CASSATSGLYNEQFF	TGTGCCAGCAGCGCCACTAGCGGCCTATACAATGAGCAGTTCTTC	NA	TRBD2	TRBJ2-1	TRBV13
CASSGPGQGAYGYTF	TGTGCCAGCAGCGGACCGGGACAGGGGGCCTATGGCTACACCTTC	few	TRBD1	TRBJ1-2	TRBV9